Listed below are T cell receptor beta chains from one sample, sequenced in a study of blood T cells in healthy people across ages. From the 5' RACE reads, TCRdb called clonotypes with MiXCR, one entry per CDR3 protein. The repertoire has 1.5 million to 2 million distinct CDR3 sequences, roughly two fifths of them found once; the top ten carry 23%. The sequenced material came from blood. The receptors stem from a human donor in good health. Each CDR3 is given with its conserved first and last residue. The D gene is left open where the match is weak.

d_call,j_call,v_call,cdr3_aa
.,TRBJ1-1,TRBV29-1,CSTGQSTEAFF
.,TRBJ1-5,TRBV4-1,CASSQAGVSNQPQHF
TRBD1,TRBJ2-7,TRBV29-1,CSVTGTASYEQYF
.,TRBJ2-3,TRBV7-9,CVSSLRLTDTQYF
.,TRBJ1-5,TRBV12-3/TRBV12-4,CASSLAFPSNQPQHF
.,TRBJ2-2,TRBV25-1,CASSVPGPHTGELFF
.,TRBJ1-1,TRBV24-1,CATRQGGRHTEAFF
.,TRBJ1-5,TRBV6-5,CASSPQGHSNQPQHF
.,TRBJ2-3,TRBV5-5,CASSLAGTPEYF
.,TRBJ2-1,TRBV7-9,CASSLPLATNEQFF
.,TRBJ1-5,TRBV20-1,CSARVENQPQHF
TRBD1,TRBJ2-1,TRBV9,CASTLTGADNEQFF
.,TRBJ1-6,TRBV4-1,CASSLRTDSPLHF
.,TRBJ1-2,TRBV2,CASSDLAGSNYGYTF
.,TRBJ1-5,TRBV9,CASSVGGGPGQPQHF
.,TRBJ2-7,TRBV6-1,CASSEAVGFYYEQYF
.,TRBJ1-2,TRBV5-6,CASSLAGDTANYGYTF
TRBD1,TRBJ2-7,TRBV7-2,CASSLVSGTGVSYEQYF
.,TRBJ1-2,TRBV28,CASTSTGPNYGYTF
.,TRBJ2-5,TRBV18,CASSPVPSHAKETQYF
TRBD1,TRBJ2-2,TRBV5-6,CASSPGGRELFF
.,TRBJ1-6,TRBV7-3,CASSLNSVNSPLHF
.,TRBJ2-5,TRBV6-5,CASSVHETQYF
.,TRBJ2-4,TRBV28,CASISAATLAKNIQYF
.,TRBJ2-3,TRBV7-2,CASSLVIGGGGTDTQYF
.,TRBJ1-2,TRBV5-5,CASSPTVPRPYGYTF
.,TRBJ2-1,TRBV7-8,CASRPGGVGTQFF
TRBD2,TRBJ2-5,TRBV9,CASLLPAAGRQETQYF